This T cell receptor beta chain is from a study of shared clonotypes between healthy human individuals (dated by TCRdb to the early 2020s). Study-level background: The cohort comprised a couple of women and a few men aged 18 to 49 years. To estimate repertoire size and how much clonotype sharing occurs between individuals, the study deeply sequenced the blood TCR repertoires of 5 or 6 healthy adults. Leukapheresis yielded between about 0.94 and 9.5 billion PBMCs per donor. For each donor, CD4 naive and CD4 memory were each run on three plates, CD8 naive on two plates, and CD8 memory on one plate. Libraries were prepared and TCR repertoires were sequenced by different laboratories using diverse techniques, in order to increase sequencing depth and limit assay-specific biases. Overall results and qualifications from the work: About 5% of naive CD4, 3% to 3.5% of naive CD8, approximately 2% of memory CD4, and about 0.4% of memory CD8 clonotypes were shared across a few donors. The genetic and exposure-history diversity represented was limited by the small number of donors. Compared with non-shared clonotypes, the clonotypes found in all four sorted-subset donors had higher generation probabilities. Rarefaction of sorted-subset datasets indicated incomplete sequencing despite the large sequencing depth. Naive subsets generally had larger estimated clonotype richness than memory subsets did. Sampling was restricted to blood, and TCR repertoires in tissue are likely to differ from TCR repertoires in blood. Pairwise subsampling led to the expectation that sequencing depth would affect the degree of clonotype sharing among donors.

Spanning cysteine to phenylalanine, the CDR3 consists of 15 amino acids. Just CDR3 DNA is preserved here, 45 bases in frame from base 1. CDR1 and CDR2, looked up from the germline V gene, are MGHRA and YSYEKL. Trimming at the junction amounts to 3 bases on V and 5 bases on J, and the germline ends lie 14 bases apart. TCR CDR3 regions were amplified from genomic DNA by multiplex PCR using the deep immunoSEQ assay. Extracted genomic DNA from each cell subset was spread evenly across all wells of several immunoSEQ 96-well plates, with each plate serving as a replicate. For sorted subsets, 200 to 250 ng of genomic DNA, equivalent to 25,000 to 35,000 T cell genomes, went into each replicate PCR. The purified libraries were quantified using a Qubit 3.0 fluorometer, sized with a Bioanalyzer 2100, and then quantified again using the KAPA Library Quantification kit. Every immunoSEQ 96-well plate was sequenced on a separate single-read 150-cycle Illumina NextSeq 550 flow cell. The authors processed their data as follows. Because the immunoSEQ output held only junctional sequences and lacked quality scores, the filtering could not match the filtering applied to full-length reads. Sequences were annotated with PyIR, a Python wrapper for IgBLAST v1.9, using IMGT germline references to assign V/J genes and CDR3. Reads were removed for weak V/J assignments (E-value above 1e-6), missing CDR3, stop codons, out-of-frame junctions, or ambiguous translated residues. A V3J clonotype was defined by an identical inferred V gene, J gene, and CDR3 amino acid sequence. Percentage overlap between repertoires was calculated by dividing the number of shared unique clonotypes by the size of the smaller repertoire. Repertoire richness was assessed with RTK rarefaction, the Chao1 estimator, and Recon v2.1 estimates of unobserved clonotypes. Generation probabilities for all TCRbeta clonotypes obtained by the gDNA method from a handful of donors were computed using OLGA. The table comes from immuneACCESS by way of TCRdb, which keeps in-frame sequences with V and J called. Part of the clones is missing from these tables; in studies checked, under half for an unresolved V gene and the rest for unknown reasons. V, J and clone size reflect that table, while D and trimming were determined from the DNA. In all, the sample holds around 1.4 million clones, and approximately 98.5% of those were seen once. Together, the top ten hold over 0.3% of the sample.

Donors were healthy HIV-negative adults with no recently reported acute infections or vaccinations. Every donor was a Caucasian adult living in Nashville, Tennessee, USA. CD4+ T cells were enriched by magnetic negative selection, after which naive cells were positively selected on CD45RA and the negative fraction was taken as the memory subset. Blood was obtained by leukapheresis, after which PBMCs were separated by Ficoll-Histopaque density gradient centrifugation and cryopreserved in liquid nitrogen vapor phase. Purity and quantity of every magnetically sorted T cell population were checked by analytical flow cytometry. Genomic DNA was isolated from every sorted fraction and measured by UV absorbance on a Nanodrop 2000c. As concerns this clone: What antigen it recognizes has not been identified. No base quality values were provided; no much bigger clone lies one nucleotide off.

What was sequenced was naive CD4+ T cells sorted from blood. This specimen's cell subset or site label, interpreted: CD45RA+ positively selected. Recombination joined TRBV4-1 with TRBJ2-1; the D region possibly corresponds to TRBD2 (6 bases align). The TCR sequence derives from a man aged 25-45 years in good health. The bases are TGCGCCAGCAGCCATAACCCTAGCGCTAACAATGAGCAGTTCTTC. This translates into CASSHNPSANNEQFF.